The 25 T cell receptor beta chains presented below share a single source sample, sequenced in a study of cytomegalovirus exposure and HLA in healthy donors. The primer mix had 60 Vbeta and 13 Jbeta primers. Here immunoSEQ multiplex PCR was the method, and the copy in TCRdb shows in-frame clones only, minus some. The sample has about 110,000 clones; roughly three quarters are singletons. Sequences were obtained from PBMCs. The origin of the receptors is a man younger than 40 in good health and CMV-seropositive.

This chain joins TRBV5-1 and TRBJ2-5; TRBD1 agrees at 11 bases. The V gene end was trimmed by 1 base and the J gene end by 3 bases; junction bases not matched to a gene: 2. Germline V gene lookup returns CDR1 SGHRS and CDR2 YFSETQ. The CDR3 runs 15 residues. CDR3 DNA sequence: TGCGCCAGCAGCTTGATGGGACAGGGGGAAGAGACCCAGTACTTC. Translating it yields CASSLMGQGEETQYF.

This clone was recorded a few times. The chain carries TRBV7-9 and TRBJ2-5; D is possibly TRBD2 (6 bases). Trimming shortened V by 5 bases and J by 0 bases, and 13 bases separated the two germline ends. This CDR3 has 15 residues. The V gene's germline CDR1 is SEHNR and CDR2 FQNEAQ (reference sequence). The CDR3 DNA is TGTGCCAGCAGCCCCCGCGGGGAATACCAAGAGACCCAGTACTTC. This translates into CASSPRGEYQETQYF.

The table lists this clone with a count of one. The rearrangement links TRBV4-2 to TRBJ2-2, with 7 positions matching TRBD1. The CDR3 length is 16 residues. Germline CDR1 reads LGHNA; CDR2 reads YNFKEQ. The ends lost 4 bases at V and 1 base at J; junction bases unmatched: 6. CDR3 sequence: CASSRWQGVNTGELFF. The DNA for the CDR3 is TGTGCCAGCAGCCGGTGGCAGGGGGTGAACACCGGGGAGCTGTTTTTT.

The CDR3 loop reads CASKEGAGTEAFF. The CDR3 DNA is TGTGCCAGCAAAGAGGGGGCAGGGACTGAAGCTTTCTTT. The chain joins TRBV2 to TRBJ1-1; the match to TRBD1 covers 7 bases. The CDR3 consists of 13 residues. V was pared by 7 bases and J by 5 bases, with 7 bases of the junction left unmatched. The germline gives CDR1 SNHLY, CDR2 FYNNEI.

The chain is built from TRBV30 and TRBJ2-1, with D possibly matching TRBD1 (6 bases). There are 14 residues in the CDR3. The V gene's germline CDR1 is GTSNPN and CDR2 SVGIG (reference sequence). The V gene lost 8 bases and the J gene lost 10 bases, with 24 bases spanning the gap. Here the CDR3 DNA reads TGTGCCGGTTACAGGGATTTTTTGGTACGGGAGCAGTTCTTC. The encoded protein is CAGYRDFLVREQFF.

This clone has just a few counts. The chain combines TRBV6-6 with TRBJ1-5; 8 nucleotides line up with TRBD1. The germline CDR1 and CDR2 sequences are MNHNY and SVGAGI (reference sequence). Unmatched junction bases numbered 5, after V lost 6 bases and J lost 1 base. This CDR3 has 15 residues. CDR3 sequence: CASSPGQGSNQPQHF. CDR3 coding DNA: TGTGCCAGCAGCCCAGGACAGGGAAGCAATCAGCCCCAGCATTTT.

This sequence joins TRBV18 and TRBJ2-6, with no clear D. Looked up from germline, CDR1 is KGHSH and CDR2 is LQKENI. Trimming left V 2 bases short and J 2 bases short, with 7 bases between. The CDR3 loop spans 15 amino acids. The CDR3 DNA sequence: TGTGCCAGCTCACCAAGCAAGACTGGGGCCAACGTCCTGACTTTC. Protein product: CASSPSKTGANVLTF. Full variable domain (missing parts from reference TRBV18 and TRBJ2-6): NAGVMQNPRHLVRRRGQEARLRCSPMKGHSHVYWYRQLPEEGLKFMVYLQKENIIDESGMPKERFSAEFPKEGPSILRIQQVVRGDSAAYFCASSPSKTGANVLTFGAGSRLTVL.

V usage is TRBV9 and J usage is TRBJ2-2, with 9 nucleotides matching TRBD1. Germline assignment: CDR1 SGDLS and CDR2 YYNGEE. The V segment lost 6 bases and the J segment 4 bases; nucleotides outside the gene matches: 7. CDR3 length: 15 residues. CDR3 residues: CASTRGTGSTGELFF. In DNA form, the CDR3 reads TGTGCCAGCACCCGCGGGACAGGGTCCACCGGGGAGCTGTTTTTT. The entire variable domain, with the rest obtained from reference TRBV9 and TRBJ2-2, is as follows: DSGVTQTPKHLITATGQRVTLRCSPRSGDLSVYWYQQSLDQGLQFLIQYYNGEERAKGNILERFSAQQFPDLHSELNLSSLELGDSALYFCASTRGTGSTGELFFGEGSRLTVL.

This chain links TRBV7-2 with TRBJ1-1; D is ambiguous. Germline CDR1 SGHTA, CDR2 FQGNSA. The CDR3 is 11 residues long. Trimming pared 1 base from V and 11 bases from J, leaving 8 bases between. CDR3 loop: CASSLDAAAFF. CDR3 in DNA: TGTGCCAGCAGCTTAGACGCGGCTGCTTTCTTT.

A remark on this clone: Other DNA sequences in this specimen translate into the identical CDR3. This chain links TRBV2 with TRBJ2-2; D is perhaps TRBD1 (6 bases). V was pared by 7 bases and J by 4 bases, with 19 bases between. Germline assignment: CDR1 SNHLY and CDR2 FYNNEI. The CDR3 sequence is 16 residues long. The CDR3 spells CASTKQGTPSTGELFF. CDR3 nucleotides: TGTGCCAGCACCAAACAGGGAACACCCTCCACCGGGGAGCTGTTTTTT.

CDR3 bases: TGTGCCACCAGCAGAGATGGTGGACAGGGGAGGGGACAGCCCCAGCATTTT. Amino acids: CATSRDGGQGRGQPQHF. The chain couples TRBV15 to TRBJ1-5; TRBD1 matches 9 bases. V gave up 0 bases and J gave up 7 bases; unmatched junction bases: 10. Germline V gene lookup returns CDR1 LNHNV and CDR2 YYDKDF (reference sequence). This CDR3 is built from 17 residues.

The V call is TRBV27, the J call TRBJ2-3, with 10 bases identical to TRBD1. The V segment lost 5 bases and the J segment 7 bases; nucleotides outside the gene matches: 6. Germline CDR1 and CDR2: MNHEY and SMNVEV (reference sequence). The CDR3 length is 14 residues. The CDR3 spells CASSRDRGTYTQYF. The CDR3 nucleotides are TGTGCCAGCAGTAGGGACAGGGGAACATATACGCAGTATTTT.

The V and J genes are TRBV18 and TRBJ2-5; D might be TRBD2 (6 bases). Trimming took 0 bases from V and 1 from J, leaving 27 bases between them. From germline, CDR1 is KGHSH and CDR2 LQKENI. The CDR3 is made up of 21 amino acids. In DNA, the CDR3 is TGTGCCAGCTCACCACCTTTTATCCCCGATTCCGAATGGGACTCCCAAGAGACCCAGTACTTC. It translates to CASSPPFIPDSEWDSQETQYF. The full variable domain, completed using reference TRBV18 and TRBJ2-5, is NAGVMQNPRHLVRRRGQEARLRCSPMKGHSHVYWYRQLPEEGLKFMVYLQKENIIDESGMPKERFSAEFPKEGPSILRIQQVVRGDSAAYFCASSPPFIPDSEWDSQETQYFGPGTRLLVL.

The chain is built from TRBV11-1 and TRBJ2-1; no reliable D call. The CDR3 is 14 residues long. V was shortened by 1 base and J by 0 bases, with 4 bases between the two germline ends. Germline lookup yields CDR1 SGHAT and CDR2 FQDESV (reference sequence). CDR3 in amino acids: CASSLGSSYNEQFF. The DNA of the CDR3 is TGTGCCAGCAGCTTAGGTAGCTCCTACAATGAGCAGTTCTTC.

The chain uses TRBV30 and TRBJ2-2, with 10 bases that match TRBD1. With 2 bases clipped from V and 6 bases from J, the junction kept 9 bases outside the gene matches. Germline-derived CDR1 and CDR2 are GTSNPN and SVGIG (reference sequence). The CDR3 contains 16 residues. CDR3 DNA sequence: TGTGCCTGGAGTCAAGTGTGGGACAGGGGCGCCGGGGAGCTGTTTTTT. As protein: CAWSQVWDRGAGELFF.

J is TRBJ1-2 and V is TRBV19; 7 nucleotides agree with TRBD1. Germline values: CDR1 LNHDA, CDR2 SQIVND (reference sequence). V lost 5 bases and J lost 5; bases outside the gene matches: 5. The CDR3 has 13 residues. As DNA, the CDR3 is TGTGCCAGTAGTCCCAGGGGGAGGTATGGCTACACCTTC. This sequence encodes CASSPRGRYGYTF.

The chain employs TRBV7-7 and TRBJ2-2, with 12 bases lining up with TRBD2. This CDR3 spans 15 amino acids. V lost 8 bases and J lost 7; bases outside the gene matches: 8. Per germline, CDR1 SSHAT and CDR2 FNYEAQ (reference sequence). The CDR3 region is CASASSGGAFGELFF. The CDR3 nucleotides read TGTGCCAGCGCCTCTAGCGGGGGGGCCTTCGGGGAGCTGTTTTTT.

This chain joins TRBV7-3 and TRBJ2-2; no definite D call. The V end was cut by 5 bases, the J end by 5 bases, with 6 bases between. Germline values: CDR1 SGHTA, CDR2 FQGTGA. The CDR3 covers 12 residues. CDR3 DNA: TGTGCCAGCAGCCCCCAGACCGGGGAGCTGTTTTTT. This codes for CASSPQTGELFF. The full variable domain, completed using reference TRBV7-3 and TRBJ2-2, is GAGVSQTPSNKVTEKGKYVELRCDPISGHTALYWYRQSLGQGPEFLIYFQGTGAADDSGLPNDRFFAVRPEGSVSTLKIQRTERGDSAVYLCASSPQTGELFFGEGSRLTVL.

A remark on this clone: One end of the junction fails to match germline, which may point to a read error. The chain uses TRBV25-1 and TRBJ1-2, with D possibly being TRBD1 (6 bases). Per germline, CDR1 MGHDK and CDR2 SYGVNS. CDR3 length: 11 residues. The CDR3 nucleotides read TGTGCCAGCAGGGACAGTGGGCCTCCACTCTTC. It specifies CASRDSGPPLF.

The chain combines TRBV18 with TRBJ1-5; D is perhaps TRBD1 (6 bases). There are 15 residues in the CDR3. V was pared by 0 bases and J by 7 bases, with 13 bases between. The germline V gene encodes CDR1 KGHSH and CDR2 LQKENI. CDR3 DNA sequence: TGTGCCAGCTCACCACCGGCGGCAGGGGTCCAGCCCCAGCATTTT. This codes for CASSPPAAGVQPQHF.

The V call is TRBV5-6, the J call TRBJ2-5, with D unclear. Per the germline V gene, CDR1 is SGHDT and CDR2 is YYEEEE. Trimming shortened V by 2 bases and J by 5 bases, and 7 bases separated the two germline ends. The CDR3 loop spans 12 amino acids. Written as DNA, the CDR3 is TGTGCCAGCAGCTTTAGTCTGGAGACCCAGTACTTC. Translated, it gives CASSFSLETQYF.

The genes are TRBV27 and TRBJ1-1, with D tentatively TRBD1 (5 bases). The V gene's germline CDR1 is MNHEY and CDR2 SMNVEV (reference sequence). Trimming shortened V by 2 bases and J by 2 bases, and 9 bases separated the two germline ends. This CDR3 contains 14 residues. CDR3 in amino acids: CASSLQGLNTEAFF. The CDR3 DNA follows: TGTGCCAGCAGTTTACAGGGCCTTAACACTGAAGCTTTCTTT.

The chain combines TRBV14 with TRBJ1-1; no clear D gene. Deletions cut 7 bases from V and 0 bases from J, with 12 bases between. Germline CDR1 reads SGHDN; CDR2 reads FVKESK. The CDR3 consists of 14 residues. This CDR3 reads CASTRTELNTEAFF. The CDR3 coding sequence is TGTGCCAGCACCCGGACTGAGTTGAACACTGAAGCTTTCTTT.

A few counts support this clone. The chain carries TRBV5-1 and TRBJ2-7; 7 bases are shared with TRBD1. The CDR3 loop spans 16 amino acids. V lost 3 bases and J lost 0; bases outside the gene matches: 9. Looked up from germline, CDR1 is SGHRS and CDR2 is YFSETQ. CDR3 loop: CASSSGRGDSSYEQYF. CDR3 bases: TGCGCCAGCAGCTCCGGACGAGGGGACAGCTCCTACGAGCAGTACTTC.

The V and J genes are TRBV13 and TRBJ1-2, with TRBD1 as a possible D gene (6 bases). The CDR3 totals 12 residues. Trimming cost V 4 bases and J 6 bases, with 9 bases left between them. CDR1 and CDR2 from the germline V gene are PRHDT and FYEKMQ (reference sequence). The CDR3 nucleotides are TGTGCCAGCAGCTCACCAGGGGATGGCTACACCTTC. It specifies CASSSPGDGYTF.